This TCR beta chain emerged from a study of regulatory T cells in long-lasting Graves disease. iRepertoire HTBI primers and Arm-PCR of CDR3 regions built TCR beta libraries. TCRdb re-called the multiplex PCR reads with MiXCR, one entry per CDR3 protein. The table lists roughly 500,000 distinct CDR3 sequences, 12% of them singletons. Germline V gene data show CDR1 as LNHNV and CDR2 as YYDKDF (reference sequence). V was trimmed by 1 base and J by 0 bases, leaving 9 bases between them. The CDR3 contains 15 residues. Indicated time point: newly diagnosed GD, antithyroid drugs for less than 3 months. The TCR library used RNA extracted from PBMCs. These data were also filed under a second study, of T cells in Graves' hyperthyroidism and ophthalmopathy.

The chain is built from TRBV15 and TRBJ1-1, with D maybe TRBD1 (5 bases). This TCR was sampled from a woman between 25 and 40 years old with Graves disease. The sequenced sample was peripheral blood mononuclear cells (PBMCs), obtained at new diagnosis, from a patient treated with antithyroid drugs. The CDR3 bases are TGTGCCACCAGCAGAGTTCGGGGGATGAACACTGAAGCTTTCTTT. Protein: CATSRVRGMNTEAFF.